These 20 T cell receptor beta chains were sequenced from one sample in a study of PD-1 blockade in classical Hodgkin lymphoma. Every single patient, without exception, relapsed after autologous stem cell transplantation, and brentuximab vedotin exposure varied. Thawed PBMCs were the source of CD4+ T cells, purified by magnetic negative selection. The protocol was immunoSEQ multiplex PCR, while the TCRdb copy is restricted to in-frame clones and leaves out a portion. This sample has about 24,000 clones, with 84% found just once. The sample here was CD4+ T cells from blood, taken at baseline. Receptor source: a human donor with classical Hodgkin lymphoma.

The CDR3 DNA sequence: TGTGCCAGCAGTGAAACCGGGGGATTCAATCAGCCCCAGCATTTT. Protein product: CASSETGGFNQPQHF. The V call is TRBV6-1, the J call TRBJ1-5, with D possibly being TRBD1 (5 bases). This CDR3 comprises 15 residues. Germline assignment: CDR1 MNHNS and CDR2 SASEGT. Trimming cost V 2 bases and J 3 bases, with 11 bases left between them.

The rearrangement uses TRBV5-1 and TRBJ2-5, with 12 positions matching TRBD1. The CDR3 has 17 residues. V gave up 4 bases and J gave up 4 bases; unmatched junction bases: 11. Germline lookup yields CDR1 SGHRS and CDR2 YFSETQ. The CDR3 reads CASSAGQGANIIETQYF. The DNA of the CDR3 is TGCGCCAGCAGCGCGGGACAGGGGGCGAATATAATAGAGACCCAGTACTTC.

The V and J genes are TRBV7-2 and TRBJ2-3, with D perhaps TRBD2 (6 bases). From germline, CDR1 is SGHTA and CDR2 FQGNSA. Trimming took off 2 bases at V and 4 bases at J, with 13 bases between the two ends. The CDR3 runs to 15 residues. Here the CDR3 DNA reads TGTGCCAGCAGCTTATCTGGACTAACTGCAGATACGCAGTATTTT. This gives the protein CASSLSGLTADTQYF. The whole variable domain, filled in from reference TRBV7-2 and TRBJ2-3, reads GAGVSQSPSNKVTEKGKDVELRCDPISGHTALYWYRQSLGQGLEFLIYFQGNSAPDKSGLPSDRFSAERTGGSVSTLTIQRTQQEDSAVYLCASSLSGLTADTQYFGPGTRLTVL.

Here the CDR3 DNA reads TGTGCCAGCAGCGCGACAGGGAATAGCAATCAGCCCCAGCATTTT. Its protein is CASSATGNSNQPQHF. The chain recombines TRBV9 with TRBJ1-5, with 7 bases identical to TRBD1. Germline assignment: CDR1 SGDLS and CDR2 YYNGEE. CDR3 size: 15 residues. V lost 3 bases, J lost 0 bases, and 3 bases stayed unmatched.

V usage is TRBV5-1 and J usage is TRBJ1-1, with TRBD1 matching over 7 bases. The junction had 6 bases not matched to a gene; V was cut back by 1 base and J by 6 bases. The CDR3 length is 14 residues. CDR1 and CDR2 (germline): SGHRS, YFSETQ. The CDR3 DNA is TGCGCCAGCAGCTTGACAGGGGCCGGGGCTGAAGCTTTCTTT. Protein: CASSLTGAGAEAFF.

The DNA for the CDR3 is TGCAGCGTTGAGTTGGCCACATCCTACTTTAGCTCCTACGAGCAGTACTTC. It encodes CSVELATSYFSSYEQYF. This sequence joins TRBV29-1 and TRBJ2-7; D unclear. The CDR3 spans 17 residues. Trimming left V 3 bases short and J 0 bases short, with 21 bases between. From germline, CDR1 is SQVTM and CDR2 ANQGSEA.

The chain has TRBV21-1 and TRBJ2-5; TRBD1 was called by the table and not checked on the DNA. TRBV21-1 is recorded as a pseudogene. The CDR3 contains 17 residues. The CDR3 DNA reads TGTGCCAGCAGCAAATCCCCACCGCCAGTTCGAAAAGAGACCCAGTACTTC. Its protein product is CASSKSPPPVRKETQYF.

The chain carries TRBV5-1 and TRBJ1-2; possibly TRBD1 for D (6 bases). Germline-derived CDR1 and CDR2 are SGHRS and YFSETQ. V was clipped by 2 bases and J by 3 bases, with 14 bases between them. The CDR3 length is 15 residues. DNA of the CDR3: TGCGCCAGCAGCTTCACAGGGATATTGGACTATGGCTACACCTTC. Its translation is CASSFTGILDYGYTF.

The chain's CDR3 is CASSVHPGQGAYEQYF. CDR3 in DNA: TGTGCCAGTAGTGTACACCCGGGACAGGGAGCCTACGAGCAGTACTTC. The V call is TRBV19, the J call TRBJ2-7; 9 nucleotides line up with TRBD1. The CDR3 covers 16 residues. Germline CDR1 is LNHDA and CDR2 is SQIVND (reference sequence). V dropped 5 bases and J dropped 2; count of bases not matched to a gene: 10.

V gene TRBV7-9 combines with J gene TRBJ1-1; 7 nucleotides align to TRBD1. Losses at the gene ends were 5 bases for V and 6 bases for J; bases not matched to a gene: 9. The CDR3 spans 14 residues. Germline V gene lookup returns CDR1 SEHNR and CDR2 FQNEAQ (reference sequence). This CDR3 reads CASSRQGVGPEAFF. The CDR3 bases are TGTGCCAGCAGCCGTCAGGGGGTAGGGCCTGAAGCTTTCTTT.

The chain employs TRBV19 and TRBJ2-2; D uncertain. The CDR3 is made up of 15 amino acids. V shed 6 bases and J shed 0 bases, with 11 bases lying between them. CDR1 is LNHDA, CDR2 SQIVND, per germline (reference sequence). DNA of the CDR3: TGTGCCAGTAGAAACGCGGCAGCGAACACCGGGGAGCTGTTTTTT. Translated, it gives CASRNAAANTGELFF.

The chain is built from TRBV5-4 and TRBJ2-6; no definite D call. The CDR3 runs 16 residues. Trimming took off 0 bases at V and 0 bases at J, with 7 bases between the two ends. Germline V CDR1 and CDR2: SGHNT, YYREEE (reference sequence). The CDR3 loop is CASSLDGNSGANVLTF. The CDR3, as DNA: TGTGCCAGCAGCTTGGATGGGAACTCTGGGGCCAACGTCCTGACTTTC.

The gene calls are TRBV30 and TRBJ2-5; weak D call: TRBD1 (6 bases). CDR3 size: 13 residues. The germline V and J ends were trimmed by 5 bases and 7 bases, with 17 bases remaining between them. From germline, CDR1 is GTSNPN and CDR2 SVGIG (reference sequence). The CDR3 DNA reads as TGTGCCTGGTATATAGGGGGATTCGGGACCCAGTACTTC. Protein sequence: CAWYIGGFGTQYF.

CDR3 nucleotide sequence: TGTGCTAGTGGTTTAGGAGGGGAAGGGACTGAAGCTTTCTTT. Its translation: CASGLGGEGTEAFF. V and J are TRBV12-5 and TRBJ1-1; TRBD1 might be the D (5 bases). The CDR3 spans 14 residues. CDR1 and CDR2 (germline): LGHNT, FRNRAP. With 3 bases removed from V and 5 bases from J, the gap between germline ends came to 13 bases.

This clone showed up just a few times. V is TRBV7-2 and J is TRBJ1-5; D unclear. V lost 5 bases, J lost 5 bases, and 10 bases lay in between. Germline CDR1 reads SGHTA; CDR2 reads FQGNSA. The CDR3 has 13 residues. DNA for the CDR3: TGTGCCAGCAGCCCGCAGCAGGATCAGCCCCAGCATTTT. Its translation: CASSPQQDQPQHF.

The genes are TRBV18 and TRBJ1-1; D not certain. The CDR3 consists of 13 residues. Trimming shortened V by 5 bases and J by 5 bases, and 12 bases separated the two germline ends. Germline V CDR1 and CDR2: KGHSH, LQKENI. This chain's CDR3 is CASSTNGFTEAFF. The CDR3 nucleotides read TGTGCCAGCTCAACCAACGGTTTTACTGAAGCTTTCTTT.

This chain links TRBV7-8 with TRBJ1-5; D is undetermined. V gave up 5 bases and J gave up 7 bases, with 12 bases separating them. Germline lookup yields CDR1 SGHVS and CDR2 FQNEAQ. CDR3 size: 13 residues. Here the CDR3 DNA reads TGTGCCAGCAGCCCCCTCGAATTCCAGCCCCAGCATTTT. Translation: CASSPLEFQPQHF.

The chain joins TRBV19 to TRBJ1-1; D might be TRBD1 (6 bases). Per the germline V gene, CDR1 is LNHDA and CDR2 is SQIVND (reference sequence). This CDR3 region has 16 residues. The ends were cut back, 3 bases at V and 0 bases at J, with 14 bases in the middle. The CDR3 spells CASSIQGLVMNTEAFF. Written as DNA, the CDR3 is TGTGCCAGTAGTATCCAGGGGTTAGTAATGAACACTGAAGCTTTCTTT.

The chain joins TRBV6-1 to TRBJ1-3; 7 nucleotides align to TRBD1. This CDR3 spans 13 amino acids. V dropped 8 bases and J dropped 6; count of bases not matched to a gene: 7. The V gene's germline CDR1 is MNHNS and CDR2 SASEGT. The CDR3 loop reads CASANRGVNTIYF. The DNA for the CDR3 is TGTGCCAGCGCGAACAGGGGTGTAAACACCATATATTTT.

This rearrangement joins TRBV7-2 to TRBJ1-2; D possibly corresponds to TRBD1 (5 bases). CDR3 length: 15 residues. Trimming cost V 1 base and J 5 bases, with 14 bases left between them. CDR1 and CDR2 from the germline V gene are SGHTA and FQGNSA. In nucleotides, the CDR3 is TGTGCCAGCAGCTTAGGAGGGACGTATACTTATGGCTACACCTTC. As protein: CASSLGGTYTYGYTF.